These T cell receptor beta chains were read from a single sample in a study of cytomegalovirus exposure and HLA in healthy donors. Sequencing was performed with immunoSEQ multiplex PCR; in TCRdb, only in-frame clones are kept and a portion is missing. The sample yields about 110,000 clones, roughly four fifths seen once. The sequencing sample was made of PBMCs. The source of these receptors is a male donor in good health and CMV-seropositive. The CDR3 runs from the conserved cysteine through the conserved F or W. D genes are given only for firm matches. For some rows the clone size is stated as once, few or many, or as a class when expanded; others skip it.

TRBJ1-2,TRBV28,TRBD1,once,CASRPTGRTLSYGYTF,TGTGCCAGCCGACCGACAGGGAGGACGCTGAGCTATGGCTACACCTTC
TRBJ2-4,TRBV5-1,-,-,CASSQTSLTSEVGIQYF,TGCGCCAGCAGCCAGACTAGTTTAACGTCAGAGGTTGGCATTCAGTACTTC
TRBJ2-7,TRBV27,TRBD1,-,CASSFSPGQGSASYEQYF,TGTGCCAGCAGTTTTTCCCCGGGACAGGGCTCTGCCTCCTACGAGCAGTACTTC
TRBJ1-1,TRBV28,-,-,CASSFRGYTEAFF,TGTGCCAGCAGTTTTCGAGGGTACACTGAAGCTTTCTTT
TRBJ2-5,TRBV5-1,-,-,CASSLALQGTGETQYF,TGCGCCAGCAGCTTGGCACTACAGGGAACTGGAGAGACCCAGTACTTC
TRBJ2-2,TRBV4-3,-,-,CASSQDNMNTGELFF,TGCGCCAGCAGCCAAGATAACATGAACACCGGGGAGCTGTTTTTT
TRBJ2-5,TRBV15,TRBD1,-,CATSSDRAGTGGMKTQYF,TGTGCCACCAGCAGTGATCGGGCCGGGACAGGGGGCATGAAGACCCAGTACTTC
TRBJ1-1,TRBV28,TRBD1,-,CASSLWYRGGNTEAFF,TGTGCCAGCAGTTTATGGTACAGGGGCGGGAACACTGAAGCTTTCTTT
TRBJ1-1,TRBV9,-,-,CASGRTLNTEAFF,TGTGCCAGCGGGCGTACACTGAACACTGAAGCTTTCTTT
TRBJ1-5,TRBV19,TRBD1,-,CASRPTQGGNQPQHF,TGTGCCAGTAGGCCAACACAGGGGGGCAATCAGCCCCAGCATTTT
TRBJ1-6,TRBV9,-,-,CASSPQQGPYNSPLHF,TGTGCCAGCAGCCCTCAACAGGGCCCCTATAATTCACCCCTCCACTTT
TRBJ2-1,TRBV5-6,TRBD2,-,CASSLVASGGFSYNEQFF,TGTGCCAGCAGCTTGGTTGCTAGCGGGGGGTTCTCCTACAATGAGCAGTTCTTC
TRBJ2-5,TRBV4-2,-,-,CASSQELQETQYF,TGTGCCAGCAGCCAAGAGCTACAAGAGACCCAGTACTTC
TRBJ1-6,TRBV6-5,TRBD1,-,CASSWTQGENSPLHF,TGTGCCAGCAGTTGGACACAGGGGGAGAATTCACCCCTCCACTTT
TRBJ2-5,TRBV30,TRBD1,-,CAWGGQGRETQYF,TGTGCCTGGGGAGGACAGGGCAGGGAGACCCAGTACTTC
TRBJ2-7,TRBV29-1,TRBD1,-,CSVVFWDSYEQYF,TGCAGCGTTGTTTTTTGGGACAGTTACGAGCAGTACTTC
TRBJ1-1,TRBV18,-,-,CASSPPNSGKNTEAFF,TGTGCCAGCTCACCACCTAATTCCGGGAAGAACACTGAAGCTTTCTTT
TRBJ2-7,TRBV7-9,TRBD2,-,CASTLAGVYEQYF,TGTGCCAGCACACTAGCGGGGGTCTACGAGCAGTACTTC
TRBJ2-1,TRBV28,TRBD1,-,CASSLIGTGGIGEQFF,TGTGCCAGCAGCCTAATTGGGACAGGGGGCATAGGGGAGCAGTTCTTC
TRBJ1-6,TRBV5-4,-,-,CASSFFVQGKSPLHF,TGTGCCAGCAGCTTTTTTGTGCAGGGGAAGTCACCCCTCCACTTT
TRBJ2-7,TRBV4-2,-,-,CASSQHGTRTSYEQYF,TGTGCCAGCAGCCAGCATGGGACTCGGACCTCCTACGAGCAGTACTTC
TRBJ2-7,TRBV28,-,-,CASSLGQLSYEQYF,TGTGCCAGCAGTTTAGGACAGCTCTCCTACGAGCAGTACTTC
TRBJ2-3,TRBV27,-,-,CASSLSQGKDTQYF,TGTGCCAGCAGTTTGTCTCAGGGGAAAGATACGCAGTATTTT
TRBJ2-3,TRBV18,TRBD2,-,CASAARSGSGQDTQYF,TGTGCCAGCGCCGCGAGAAGCGGGAGTGGACAAGATACGCAGTATTTT
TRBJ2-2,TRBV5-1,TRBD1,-,CASSLLQGAPGELFF,TGCGCCAGCAGCTTGCTTCAGGGGGCCCCCGGGGAGCTGTTTTTT
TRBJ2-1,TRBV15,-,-,CATSSQQNAYNEQFF,TGTGCCACCAGCAGTCAACAGAACGCCTACAATGAGCAGTTCTTC
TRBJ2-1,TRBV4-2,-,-,CASSQDLATKYNEQFF,TGTGCCAGCAGCCAAGACCTGGCGACTAAATACAATGAGCAGTTCTTC
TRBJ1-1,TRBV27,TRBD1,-,CASSPRRGQGNEAFF,TGTGCCAGCAGTCCCCGGCGGGGACAGGGGAACGAAGCTTTCTTT
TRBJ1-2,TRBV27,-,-,CASSPNEGYGYTF,TGTGCCAGCAGCCCTAACGAGGGCTATGGCTACACCTTC
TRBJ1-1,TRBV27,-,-,CASSLSRVRSDLNTEAFF,TGTGCCAGCAGTTTATCACGTGTTAGAAGCGATCTGAACACTGAAGCTTTCTTT
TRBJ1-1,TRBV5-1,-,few,CASSMRKNTEAFF,TGCGCCAGCAGTATGCGAAAGAACACTGAAGCTTTCTTT
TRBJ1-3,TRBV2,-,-,CASSLRNSGNTIYF,TGTGCCAGCAGTCTCAGGAACTCTGGAAACACCATATATTTT
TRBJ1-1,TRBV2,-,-,CASSESPPFRQTNTEAFF,TGTGCCAGCAGTGAGTCGCCCCCTTTCCGACAGACGAACACTGAAGCTTTCTTT
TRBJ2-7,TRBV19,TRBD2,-,CASSSLAGGFYEQYF,TGTGCCAGTAGTTCCCTAGCGGGGGGATTCTACGAGCAGTACTTC
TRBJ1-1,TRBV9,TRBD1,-,CASSLGQGGPEAFF,TGTGCCAGCAGCCTAGGACAGGGGGGGCCTGAAGCTTTCTTT
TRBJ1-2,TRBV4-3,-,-,CASSQAGPPGGYTF,TGCGCCAGCAGCCAAGCCGGGCCCCCGGGAGGCTACACCTTC
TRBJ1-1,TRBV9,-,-,CASSVDVRGFSF,TGTGCCAGCAGCGTAGATGTCCGGGGTTTCTCGTTT
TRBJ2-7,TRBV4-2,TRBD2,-,CASSQGGRAYEQYF,TGTGCCAGCAGCCAAGGCGGGAGGGCCTACGAGCAGTACTTC
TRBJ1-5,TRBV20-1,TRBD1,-,CSARETGPEHF,TGCAGTGCTAGAGAGACAGGGCCCGAGCATTTT
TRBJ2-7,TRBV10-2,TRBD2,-,CASRPGLAGLYEQYF,TGCGCCAGCAGGCCGGGACTAGCGGGACTCTACGAGCAGTACTTC
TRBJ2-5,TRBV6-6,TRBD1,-,CASSPRTGQETQYF,TGTGCCAGCAGTCCCCGGACAGGCCAAGAGACCCAGTACTTC
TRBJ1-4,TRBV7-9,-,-,CASSPQTPATNEKLFF,TGTGCCAGCAGTCCACAGACCCCTGCAACTAATGAAAAACTGTTTTTT
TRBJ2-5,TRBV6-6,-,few,CASSYSAGETQYF,TGTGCCAGCAGTTACTCGGCTGGCGAGACCCAGTACTTC
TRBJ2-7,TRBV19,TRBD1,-,CASSLQGPSYEQYF,TGTGCCAGTAGTTTACAGGGGCCTTCCTACGAGCAGTACTTC
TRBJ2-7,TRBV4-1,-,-,CASSQPGTTYEQYF,TGCGCCAGCAGCCAGCCCGGGACAACCTACGAGCAGTACTTC
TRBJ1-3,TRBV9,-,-,CASSPRSNSLGNTIYF,TGTGCCAGCAGCCCAAGAAGTAACAGCCTAGGAAACACCATATATTTT
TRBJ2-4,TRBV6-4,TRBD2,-,CASSTTSGDKNIQYF,TGTGCCAGCAGCACGACTAGCGGGGACAAAAACATTCAGTACTTC
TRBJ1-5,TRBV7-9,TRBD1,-,CASSLGQGMSNQPQHF,TGTGCCAGCAGCTTAGGACAGGGGATGAGCAATCAGCCCCAGCATTTT
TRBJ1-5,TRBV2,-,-,CASSERGYSNQPQHF,TGTGCCAGCAGTGAAAGGGGTTATAGCAATCAGCCCCAGCATTTT
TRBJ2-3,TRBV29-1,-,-,CSVVPILDRLRDTQYF,TGCAGCGTTGTACCTATCCTGGACAGACTGAGGGATACGCAGTATTTT
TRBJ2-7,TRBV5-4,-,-,CASSPPPGDHEQYF,TGTGCCAGCAGCCCTCCCCCAGGGGACCACGAGCAGTACTTC
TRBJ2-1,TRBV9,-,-,CASSVGTPGKLQFF,TGTGCCAGCAGCGTTGGCACTCCAGGGAAACTGCAGTTCTTC
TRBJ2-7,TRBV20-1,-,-,CSAVDIYEQYF,TGCAGTGCTGTGGACATCTACGAGCAGTACTTC
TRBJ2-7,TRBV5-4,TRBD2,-,CASSGKTSGSSYEQYF,TGTGCCAGCAGCGGAAAGACTAGCGGGAGTTCCTACGAGCAGTACTTC